The 12 T cell receptor beta chains presented below share a single source sample, sequenced in a study of blood T cells in healthy people across ages. Sample-barcoded 5' priming and a J-beta primer mix drove a second PCR of about 6 to 12 cycles. TCRdb called the 5' RACE reads again in MiXCR, with one record for every CDR3 protein. This table holds about a million distinct CDR3 sequences, approximately 38% found once. The source material was blood. The receptors shown here come from a man aged 18-30 years in good health.

In this sample, this clonotype turned up once. The CDR3 is CATSRDQGVNTEAFF. DNA for the CDR3: TGTGCCACCAGCAGAGATCAGGGCGTGAACACTGAAGCTTTCTTT. This chain links TRBV15 with TRBJ1-1, with D tentatively TRBD1 (5 bases). The germline gives CDR1 LNHNV, CDR2 YYDKDF (reference sequence). V was clipped by 0 bases and J by 0 bases, with 8 bases between them. This CDR3 is built from 15 residues. Full variable domain (remainder filled in from reference TRBV15 and TRBJ1-1): DAMVIQNPRYQVTQFGKPVTLSCSQTLNHNVMYWYQQKSSQAPKLLFHYYDKDFNNEADTPDNFQSRRPNTSFCFLDIRSPGLGDTAMYLCATSRDQGVNTEAFFGQGTRLTVV.

This chain links TRBV10-3 with TRBJ1-1; tentative D call: TRBD1 (5 bases). The CDR3 contains 13 residues. V was cut by 6 bases and J by 1 base, with 9 bases left in between. From germline, CDR1 is ENHRY and CDR2 SYGVKD. The CDR3, as DNA: TGTGCCATCAGCAGAGGGACGAACACTGAAGCTTTCTTT. Its protein is CAISRGTNTEAFF.

In regard to this clonotype: It may be a read error: a sequence one base away is much more abundant. CDR3 DNA sequence: TGTGCCAGCAGGACAAGGAATTCACCCCTCCACTTT. Protein: CASRTRNSPLHF. The chain carries TRBV6-5 and TRBJ1-6; D ambiguous. The germline V gene has CDR1 MNHEY and CDR2 SVGAGI. V lost 6 bases and J 7 bases, leaving 7 bases between the germline ends. The CDR3 runs 12 residues.

The V and J genes are TRBV6-5 and TRBJ1-5; D uncertain. With 2 bases removed from V and 5 bases from J, the gap between germline ends came to 7 bases. From germline, CDR1 is MNHEY and CDR2 SVGAGI. This CDR3 is built from 13 residues. The CDR3 DNA reads as TGTGCCAGCAGTTACGCAGGTCATCAGCCCCAGCATTTT. Its protein product is CASSYAGHQPQHF.

The V gene is TRBV6-6, the J gene TRBJ2-1; D assignment may be TRBD1 or TRBD2 (5 bases each). The J call is doubtful: the DNA matches TRBJ2-7 better. CDR3 length equals 16 residues. Germline V lookup: CDR1 MNHNY, CDR2 SVGAGI (reference sequence). In DNA form, the CDR3 reads TGTGCCAGCAGTTTCCCGGGACGCAGCTCCTACAATGAGCAGTACTTC. Translating it yields CASSFPGRSSYNEQYF.

The genes are TRBV15 and TRBJ2-3; TRBD2 is a possible D gene (6 bases). CDR1 is LNHNV and CDR2 is YYDKDF in the germline V gene (reference sequence). Trimming took off 3 bases at V and 12 bases at J, with 10 bases between the two ends. CDR3 length: 11 residues. The CDR3 region has the DNA TGTGCCACCAGCAGGGGACTGTATCAGTATTTT. It codes for CATSRGLYQYF.

This chain links TRBV10-3 with TRBJ1-1; D possibly corresponds to TRBD1 (6 bases). This CDR3 is built from 13 residues. Germline-derived CDR1 and CDR2 are ENHRY and SYGVKD. The V gene lost 8 bases and the J gene lost 4 bases, with 14 bases spanning the gap. The CDR3 nucleotides read TGTGCCATCGCGGGGGGCGTAGGCACTGAAGCTTTCTTT. Its translation: CAIAGGVGTEAFF.

This clonotype was seen more than once but under ten times. V and J are TRBV5-1 and TRBJ1-4, with TRBD1 matching 7 bases. The germline gives CDR1 SGHRS, CDR2 YFSETQ. With 1 base clipped from V and 2 bases from J, the junction kept 2 bases outside the gene matches. This CDR3 is 15 amino acids long. The DNA of the CDR3 is TGCGCCAGCAGCTTGAGAGGGGGCACTAATGAAAAACTGTTTTTT. Protein sequence: CASSLRGGTNEKLFF.

This chain links TRBV6-5 with TRBJ1-1; a weak D match, TRBD1 (5 bases). V lost 0 bases and J lost 8, with 13 bases in between. The CDR3 spans 14 residues. Per the germline V gene, CDR1 is MNHEY and CDR2 is SVGAGI. The DNA of the CDR3 is TGTGCCAGCAGTTACTCGATACAGGCCGGAGAAGCTTTCTTT. Translating it yields CASSYSIQAGEAFF.

The gene calls are TRBV12-3 or TRBV12-4 and TRBJ1-6, with D possibly being TRBD1 (5 bases). The CDR3 contains 14 residues. Trimming left V 7 bases short and J 7 bases short, with 14 bases between. CDR3 DNA sequence: TGTGCCAGCAATTTGGGGGATGGAAATTCACCCCTCCACTTT. This codes for CASNLGDGNSPLHF.

CDR3 amino acids: CASSTPDRVVNYGYTF. DNA of the CDR3: TGTGCCAGCAGTACCCCGGACAGGGTTGTTAACTATGGCTACACCTTC. The chain recombines TRBV6-5 with TRBJ1-2, with 8 bases aligning to TRBD1. This CDR3 comprises 16 residues. Trimming removed 5 bases from V and 1 base from J; junction bases left unmatched: 9. The germline V gene has CDR1 MNHEY and CDR2 SVGAGI.

The chain links TRBV20-1 to TRBJ2-2; D perhaps matches TRBD1 (6 bases). V was pared by 6 bases and J by 9 bases, with 17 bases between. CDR3 size: 13 residues. The germline gives CDR1 DFQATT, CDR2 SNEGSKA (reference sequence). In nucleotides, the CDR3 is TGCAGTGCCAGTGGGGGCACCCTCCGGGAGCTGTTTTTT. It specifies CSASGGTLRELFF.